Described below is a single T cell receptor (beta chain) sequence and its context. What it binds is not known. This specimen comes from a study of human thymus T cells. Overall study findings and caveats: Thymic and blood repertoires seemed to show skewed V and J gene use. Thymic repertoires overlap heavily among unrelated individuals, related research has reported.

Some clones are missing from TCRdb's copy, which holds only in-frame ones; the method was immunoSEQ multiplex PCR. Of some 120,000 clones in the sample, over 85% were seen once. Thymic tissue was derived from resections collected during corrective heart surgery. Germline V lookup: CDR1 MNHEY, CDR2 SMNVEV (reference sequence). The CDR3 is made up of 17 amino acids. The V and J ends lost 5 bases and 3 bases, in that order; junction bases with no gene match: 13. Input material: thymus tissue. The clonotype was recovered from a boy under three years old with a congenital heart defect but otherwise immunologically healthy. The chain joins TRBV27 to TRBJ2-5, with 9 bases fitting TRBD2. The CDR3, as DNA: TGTGCCAGCAGTCCTAGAAAGCGGGGGGCCAAGGAAGAGACCCAGTACTTC. It specifies CASSPRKRGAKEETQYF.